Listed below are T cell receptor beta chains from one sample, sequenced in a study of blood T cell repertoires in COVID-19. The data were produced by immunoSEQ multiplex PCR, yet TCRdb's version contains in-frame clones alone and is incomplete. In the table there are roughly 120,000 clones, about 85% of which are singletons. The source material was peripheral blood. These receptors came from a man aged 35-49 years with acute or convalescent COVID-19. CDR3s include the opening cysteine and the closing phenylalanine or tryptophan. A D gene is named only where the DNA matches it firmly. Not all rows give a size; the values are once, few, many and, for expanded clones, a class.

CDR3nt: TGTGCCAGCAGCCAAGTTATAGGGGGCCGACTCGGTTCAGATACGCAGTATTTT; CDR3aa: CASSQVIGGRLGSDTQYF; abundance: once; d_gene: TRBD1; v_gene: TRBV4-2; j_gene: TRBJ2-3
CDR3nt: TGCGCCAGCAGCTCCGACGGACTGGGCACCGGGGAGCTGTTTTTT; CDR3aa: CASSSDGLGTGELFF; abundance: NA; d_gene: NA; v_gene: TRBV5-1; j_gene: TRBJ2-2
CDR3nt: TGTGCCAGCAGCCAAGGGGGCCGACACAATCAGCCCCAGCATTTT; CDR3aa: CASSQGGRHNQPQHF; abundance: NA; d_gene: NA; v_gene: TRBV3-1/TRBV3-2; j_gene: TRBJ1-5
CDR3nt: TGTGCCAGCAGCTTAGGGTACGGGACACAGGAGAACAATGAGCAGTTCTTC; CDR3aa: CASSLGYGTQENNEQFF; abundance: NA; d_gene: NA; v_gene: TRBV11-2; j_gene: TRBJ2-1
CDR3nt: TGTGCCAGCAGCGTCACGGGGGTAAAAGAGCAGTTCTTC; CDR3aa: CASSVTGVKEQFF; abundance: NA; d_gene: NA; v_gene: TRBV9; j_gene: TRBJ2-1
CDR3nt: TGTGCCGTCGGGTCCGGACTTGTCGATGAGCAGTTCTTC; CDR3aa: CAVGSGLVDEQFF; abundance: NA; d_gene: NA; v_gene: TRBV28; j_gene: TRBJ2-1
CDR3nt: TGTGCCAGCAGCTCCTGGGAACAGGGGAACACTGAAGCTTTCTTT; CDR3aa: CASSSWEQGNTEAFF; abundance: NA; d_gene: NA; v_gene: TRBV21-1; j_gene: TRBJ1-1
CDR3nt: TGTGCCAGCAGCTGGGGGACAGGCCTGTTTGGAAACACCTTC; CDR3aa: CASSWGTGLFGNTF; abundance: NA; d_gene: TRBD1; v_gene: TRBV7-2; j_gene: TRBJ1-2
CDR3nt: TGCGCCAGCAGAAAGAGGGAGGCAGGGGGCTTTGAAGAGACCCAGTACTTC; CDR3aa: CASRKREAGGFEETQYF; abundance: NA; d_gene: TRBD1; v_gene: TRBV5-1; j_gene: TRBJ2-5
CDR3nt: TGTGCCAGCAGCCTGGGGGCCTCCGGGACAGGCTATCAGCCCCAGCATTTT; CDR3aa: CASSLGASGTGYQPQHF; abundance: NA; d_gene: TRBD1; v_gene: TRBV11-2; j_gene: TRBJ1-5
CDR3nt: TGCGCCAGCAGCTTGGATCCAGGGGGCGAGAAGACCCAGTACTTC; CDR3aa: CASSLDPGGEKTQYF; abundance: NA; d_gene: TRBD1; v_gene: TRBV5-1; j_gene: TRBJ2-5
CDR3nt: TGTGCCAGCAGCCCACACGCCGGGGTCGTGAATCAGCCCCAGCATTTT; CDR3aa: CASSPHAGVVNQPQHF; abundance: NA; d_gene: NA; v_gene: TRBV7-2; j_gene: TRBJ1-5
CDR3nt: TGTGCCAGCAGTTCCATTCACAGGGGAGATGGCTACACCTTC; CDR3aa: CASSSIHRGDGYTF; abundance: NA; d_gene: TRBD1; v_gene: TRBV2; j_gene: TRBJ1-2
CDR3nt: TGTGCCAGCAGGCCATACCCTGCAGTAGCCAAAAACATTCAGTACTTC; CDR3aa: CASRPYPAVAKNIQYF; abundance: NA; d_gene: NA; v_gene: TRBV7-9; j_gene: TRBJ2-4
CDR3nt: TGCGCCAGCAGCTACGGACAGAACACTGAAGCTTTCTTT; CDR3aa: CASSYGQNTEAFF; abundance: NA; d_gene: NA; v_gene: TRBV5-1; j_gene: TRBJ1-1
CDR3nt: TGTGCCAGCAGTAGGACTGGAACCTACGAGCAGTACTTC; CDR3aa: CASSRTGTYEQYF; abundance: few; d_gene: NA; v_gene: TRBV6-2/TRBV6-3; j_gene: TRBJ2-7
CDR3nt: TGTGCCAGCAGTCTATCGCCTGGGACAGGCAGCAATCAGCCCCAGCATTTT; CDR3aa: CASSLSPGTGSNQPQHF; abundance: NA; d_gene: TRBD1; v_gene: TRBV6-6; j_gene: TRBJ1-5
CDR3nt: TGCAGTGCTAGCATGAACACTGAAGCTTTCTTT; CDR3aa: CSASMNTEAFF; abundance: NA; d_gene: NA; v_gene: TRBV20-1; j_gene: TRBJ1-1
CDR3nt: TGTGCCTGGAGTGTAGATACAGGCTCGAGCTCCTATAATTCACCCCTCCACTTT; CDR3aa: CAWSVDTGSSSYNSPLHF; abundance: few; d_gene: NA; v_gene: TRBV30; j_gene: TRBJ1-6
CDR3nt: TGCAGCGTTAGGGGGCTAGGGGGCTACACCTTC; CDR3aa: CSVRGLGGYTF; abundance: NA; d_gene: TRBD1; v_gene: TRBV29-1; j_gene: TRBJ1-2
CDR3nt: TGCAGCGTTGAACCTCGGGACTCCTACAATGAGCAGTTCTTC; CDR3aa: CSVEPRDSYNEQFF; abundance: NA; d_gene: NA; v_gene: TRBV29-1; j_gene: TRBJ2-1
CDR3nt: TGTGCCAGCAGCTTAGCGGGGTGGGAGGAGGAGACCCAGTACTTC; CDR3aa: CASSLAGWEEETQYF; abundance: NA; d_gene: NA; v_gene: TRBV7-9; j_gene: TRBJ2-5
CDR3nt: TGTGCCAGCAGTGAAGGGACAGGGACTACTAACTATGGCTACACCTTC; CDR3aa: CASSEGTGTTNYGYTF; abundance: NA; d_gene: TRBD1; v_gene: TRBV2; j_gene: TRBJ1-2
CDR3nt: TGTGCCTGGAGTGTAGCGGGAGGGCCGGGACTGGCAGATACGCAGTATTTT; CDR3aa: CAWSVAGGPGLADTQYF; abundance: once; d_gene: TRBD2; v_gene: TRBV30; j_gene: TRBJ2-3
CDR3nt: TGTGCCAGCAGATTCACTAGCGGGGGGCACACCGGGGAGCTGTTTTTT; CDR3aa: CASRFTSGGHTGELFF; abundance: NA; d_gene: TRBD2; v_gene: TRBV11-2; j_gene: TRBJ2-2
CDR3nt: TGTGCCAGCAGCCCACGACTCGGGACCCAGTACTTC; CDR3aa: CASSPRLGTQYF; abundance: once; d_gene: NA; v_gene: TRBV7-9; j_gene: TRBJ2-5
CDR3nt: TGCGCCAGCAGCTTGGGGGGGACAGGGAATGAGCAGTTCTTC; CDR3aa: CASSLGGTGNEQFF; abundance: once; d_gene: TRBD1; v_gene: TRBV5-1; j_gene: TRBJ2-1
CDR3nt: TGTGCCAGCAAAAGACAGGGATCAGACCTCGTCTACACCTTC; CDR3aa: CASKRQGSDLVYTF; abundance: NA; d_gene: TRBD1; v_gene: TRBV6-5; j_gene: TRBJ1-2
CDR3nt: TGTGCCAGCAGCCAGCCCCGGGGAGGGTGGGAAAAACTGTTTTTT; CDR3aa: CASSQPRGGWEKLFF; abundance: NA; d_gene: NA; v_gene: TRBV3-1/TRBV3-2; j_gene: TRBJ1-4
CDR3nt: TGCAGCGTCCGGGACAGGGTCAACTATGGCTACACCTTC; CDR3aa: CSVRDRVNYGYTF; abundance: NA; d_gene: TRBD1; v_gene: TRBV29-1; j_gene: TRBJ1-2
CDR3nt: TGTGCCAGCAGCCAAGATCTTAGGGGAGGCCCCGATGGCTACACCTTC; CDR3aa: CASSQDLRGGPDGYTF; abundance: NA; d_gene: NA; v_gene: TRBV4-2; j_gene: TRBJ1-2
CDR3nt: TGTGCCAGCAGCCTCCAACGGGGGGGCCGCTACAATGAGCAGTTCTTC; CDR3aa: CASSLQRGGRYNEQFF; abundance: NA; d_gene: TRBD2; v_gene: TRBV7-9; j_gene: TRBJ2-1
CDR3nt: TGTGCCAGTGGCAAGCTAGCGGGAGGCCTTACAGATACGCAGTATTTT; CDR3aa: CASGKLAGGLTDTQYF; abundance: NA; d_gene: TRBD2; v_gene: TRBV19; j_gene: TRBJ2-3
CDR3nt: TGCGCCAGCAGCCCAGGGACTTCTAATGAGCAGTTCTTC; CDR3aa: CASSPGTSNEQFF; abundance: NA; d_gene: NA; v_gene: TRBV5-1; j_gene: TRBJ2-1